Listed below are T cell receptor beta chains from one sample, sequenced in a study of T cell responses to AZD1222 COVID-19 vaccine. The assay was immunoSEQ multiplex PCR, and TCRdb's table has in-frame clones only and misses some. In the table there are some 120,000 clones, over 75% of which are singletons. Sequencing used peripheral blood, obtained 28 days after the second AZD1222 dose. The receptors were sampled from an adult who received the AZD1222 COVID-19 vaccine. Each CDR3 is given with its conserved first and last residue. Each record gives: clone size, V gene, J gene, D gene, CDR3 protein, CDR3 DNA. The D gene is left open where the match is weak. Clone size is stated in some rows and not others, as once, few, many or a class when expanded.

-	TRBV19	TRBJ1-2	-	CASRTEGSNYGYTF	TGTGCCAGTCGAACTGAAGGCAGTAACTATGGCTACACCTTC
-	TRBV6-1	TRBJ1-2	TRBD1	CASSEVRDRVNYGYTF	TGTGCCAGCAGTGAAGTGAGGGACAGAGTTAACTATGGCTACACCTTC
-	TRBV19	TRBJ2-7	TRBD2	CASSILAGTQVTYEQYF	TGTGCCAGTAGTATTCTAGCGGGGACTCAAGTTACCTACGAGCAGTACTTC
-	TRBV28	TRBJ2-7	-	CASATGGSLFYEQYF	TGTGCCAGCGCAACCGGAGGGTCGCTATTCTACGAGCAGTACTTC
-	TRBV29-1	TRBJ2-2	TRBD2	CSVSGGTGELFF	TGCAGCGTTTCGGGGGGCACCGGGGAGCTGTTTTTT
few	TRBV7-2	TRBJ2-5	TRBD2	CATPGGDGETQYF	TGTGCCACCCCGGGGGGGGACGGAGAGACCCAGTACTTC
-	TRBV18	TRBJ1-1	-	CASSRDRTYTEAFF	TGTGCCAGCTCACGCGACAGGACCTACACTGAAGCTTTCTTT
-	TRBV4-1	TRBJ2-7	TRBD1	CASSQGSLGQGDEQYF	TGCGCCAGCAGCCAGGGATCATTGGGACAGGGAGACGAGCAGTACTTC
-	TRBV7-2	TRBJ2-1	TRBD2	CASSSGGSGSYNEQFF	TGTGCCAGCAGCTCAGGGGGTAGCGGGAGCTACAATGAGCAGTTCTTC
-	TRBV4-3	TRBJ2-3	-	CASSQGSRTDTQYF	TGCGCCAGCAGCCAAGGCTCCCGTACAGATACGCAGTATTTT
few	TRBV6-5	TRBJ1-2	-	CASSYSGLAYGYTF	TGTGCCAGCAGTTACTCTGGTCTGGCCTATGGCTACACCTTC
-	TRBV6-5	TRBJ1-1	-	CASSYSEGPEAFF	TGTGCCAGCAGTTACTCAGAGGGACCTGAAGCTTTCTTT
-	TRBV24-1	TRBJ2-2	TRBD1	CATSRTGSGELFF	TGTGCCACCAGTCGGACAGGGTCTGGGGAGCTGTTTTTT
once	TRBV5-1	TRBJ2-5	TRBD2	CASSSGLAGGFSETQYF	TGCGCCAGCAGCTCGGGACTAGCGGGAGGGTTTTCAGAGACCCAGTACTTC
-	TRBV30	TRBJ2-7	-	CAWKSGQLHSYEQYF	TGTGCCTGGAAAAGCGGCCAACTCCACTCCTACGAGCAGTACTTC
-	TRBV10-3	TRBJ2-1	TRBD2	CATYSGLAASYNEQFF	TGTGCCACCTACTCGGGACTAGCGGCCTCCTACAATGAGCAGTTCTTC
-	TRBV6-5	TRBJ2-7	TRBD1	CASSYSRTGVSEQYF	TGTGCCAGCAGTTACTCGAGGACAGGGGTTTCCGAGCAGTACTTC
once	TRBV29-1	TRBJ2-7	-	CSVLIPGRGGEQYF	TGCAGCGTTTTGATCCCCGGTCGAGGCGGCGAGCAGTACTTC